This T cell receptor (beta chain) came from a study of blood T cell repertoires in COVID-19. Study context: T cells, B-cell-depleted T cells, or PBMCs supplied cDNA or gDNA.

Only in-frame clones appear in the TCRdb table, and some are missing; sequencing was by immunoSEQ multiplex PCR. The table records about 320,000 clones, roughly 85% of them present only once. The germline V gene encodes CDR1 SGHDT and CDR2 YYEEEE. The CDR3 runs 16 residues. The ends were cut back, 3 bases at V and 0 bases at J, with 13 bases in the middle. Sequencing was performed on PBMCs or T cells enriched from blood (not recorded which). The chain uses TRBV5-6 and TRBJ1-3, with a possible D match to TRBD1 (6 bases). This TCR came from a woman aged 25 to 39 who had been exposed to COVID-19. CDR3 DNA: TGTGCCAGCAGCTCCCACAGGGTTCCCTCTGGAAACACCATATATTTT. Translating it yields CASSSHRVPSGNTIYF.